The subject of this entry is one T cell receptor (beta chain). Trimming at V came to 5 bases and at J to 6 bases, leaving 6 bases not matched to a gene. CDR1 LNHDA and CDR2 SQIVND come from the germline V gene (reference sequence). This CDR3 has 16 amino acids. The data were taken from a study of blood T cell repertoires in COVID-19. Under the authors' procedure: Reference gene primer amplification in the assay estimated nucleated cell counts. Clones were sequenced by immunoSEQ multiplex PCR, and TCRdb holds only the in-frame ones, with some missing. The V and J calls and clone size come from that table; D and trimming were worked out from the DNA. The sample has 140,000 or so clones; 75% to 90% are singletons. Clinical histories supplied by participants themselves formed the basis of cohort assignment.

The sequencing input was PBMCs or T cells enriched from blood (not recorded which). The chain joins TRBV19 to TRBJ2-2; 13 positions agree with TRBD2. This sequence originates from a man in his sixties who had recovered from COVID-19. CDR3 coding DNA: TGTGCCAGTAGTTTAACTAGCGGGAGGGTGGCCGGGGAGCTGTTTTTT. Protein product: CASSLTSGRVAGELFF. The entire variable domain, with the rest obtained from reference TRBV19 and TRBJ2-2, is as follows: DGGITQSPKYLFRKEGQNVTLSCEQNLNHDAMYWYRQDPGQGLRLIYYSQIVNDFQKGDIAEGYSVSREKKESFPLTVTSAQKNPTAFYLCASSLTSGRVAGELFFGEGSRLTVL.